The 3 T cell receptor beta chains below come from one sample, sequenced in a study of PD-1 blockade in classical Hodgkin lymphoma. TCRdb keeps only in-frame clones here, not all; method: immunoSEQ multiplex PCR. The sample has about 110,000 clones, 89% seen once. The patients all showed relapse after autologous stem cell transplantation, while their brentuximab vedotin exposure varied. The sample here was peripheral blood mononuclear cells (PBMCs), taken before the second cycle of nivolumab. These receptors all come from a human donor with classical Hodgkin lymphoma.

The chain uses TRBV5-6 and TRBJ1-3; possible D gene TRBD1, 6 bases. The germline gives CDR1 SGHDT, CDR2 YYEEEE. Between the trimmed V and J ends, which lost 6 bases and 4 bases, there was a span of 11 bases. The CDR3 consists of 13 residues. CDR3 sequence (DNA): TGTGCCAGCATCAAACAGGGAGGAAACACCATATATTTT. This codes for CASIKQGGNTIYF. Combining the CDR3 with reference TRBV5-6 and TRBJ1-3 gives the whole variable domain DAGVTQSPTHLIKTRGQQVTLRCSPKSGHDTVSWYQQALGQGPQFIFQYYEEEERQRGNFPDRFSGHQFPNYSSELNVNALLLGDSALYLCASIKQGGNTIYFGEGSWLTVV.

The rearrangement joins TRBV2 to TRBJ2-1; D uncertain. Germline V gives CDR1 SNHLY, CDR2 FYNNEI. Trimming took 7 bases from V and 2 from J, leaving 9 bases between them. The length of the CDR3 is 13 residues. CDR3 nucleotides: TGTGCCAGCACCACCGCCCCCTACAATGAGCAGTTCTTC. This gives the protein CASTTAPYNEQFF.

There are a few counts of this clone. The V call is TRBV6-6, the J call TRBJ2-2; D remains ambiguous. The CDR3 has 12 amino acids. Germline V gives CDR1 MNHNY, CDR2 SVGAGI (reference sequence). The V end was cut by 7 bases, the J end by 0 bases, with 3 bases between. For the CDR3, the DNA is TGTGCCAGCACCCCGAACACCGGGGAGCTGTTTTTT. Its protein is CASTPNTGELFF.